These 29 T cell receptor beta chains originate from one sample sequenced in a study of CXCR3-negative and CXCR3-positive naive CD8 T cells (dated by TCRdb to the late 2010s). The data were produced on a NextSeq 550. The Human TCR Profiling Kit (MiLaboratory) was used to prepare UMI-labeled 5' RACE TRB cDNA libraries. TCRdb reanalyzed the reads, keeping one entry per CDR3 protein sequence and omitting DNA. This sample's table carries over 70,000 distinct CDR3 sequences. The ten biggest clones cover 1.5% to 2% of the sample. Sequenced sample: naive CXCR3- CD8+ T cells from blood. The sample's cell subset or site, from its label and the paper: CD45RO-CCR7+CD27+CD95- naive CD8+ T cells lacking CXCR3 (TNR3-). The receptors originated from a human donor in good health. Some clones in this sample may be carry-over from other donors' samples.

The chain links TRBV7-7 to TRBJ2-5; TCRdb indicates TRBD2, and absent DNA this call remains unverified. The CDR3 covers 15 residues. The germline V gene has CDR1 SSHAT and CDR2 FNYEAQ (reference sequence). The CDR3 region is CASSRTSYPRETQYF.

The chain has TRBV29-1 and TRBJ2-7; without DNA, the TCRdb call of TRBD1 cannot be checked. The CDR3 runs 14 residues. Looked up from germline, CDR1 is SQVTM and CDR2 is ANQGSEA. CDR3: CSVSQGARLREQYF.

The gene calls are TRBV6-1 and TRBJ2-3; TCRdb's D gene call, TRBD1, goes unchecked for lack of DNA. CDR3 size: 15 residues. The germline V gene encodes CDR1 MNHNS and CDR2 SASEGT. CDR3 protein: CASSAGGGYTDTQYF.

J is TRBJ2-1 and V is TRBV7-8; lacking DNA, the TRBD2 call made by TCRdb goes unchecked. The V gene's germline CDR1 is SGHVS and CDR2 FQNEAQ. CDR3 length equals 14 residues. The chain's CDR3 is CASAGLASSDEQFF.

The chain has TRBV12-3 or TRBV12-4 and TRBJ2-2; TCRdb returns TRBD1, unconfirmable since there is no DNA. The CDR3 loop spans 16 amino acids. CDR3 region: CASSWDITINTGELFF.

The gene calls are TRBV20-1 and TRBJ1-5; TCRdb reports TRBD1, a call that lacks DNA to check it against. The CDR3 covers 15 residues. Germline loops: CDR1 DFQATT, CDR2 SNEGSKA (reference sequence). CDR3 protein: CSASPGQGAFQPQHF.

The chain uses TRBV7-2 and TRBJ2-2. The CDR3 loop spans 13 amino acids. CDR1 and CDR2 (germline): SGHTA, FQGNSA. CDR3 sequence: CASSQINTGELFF.

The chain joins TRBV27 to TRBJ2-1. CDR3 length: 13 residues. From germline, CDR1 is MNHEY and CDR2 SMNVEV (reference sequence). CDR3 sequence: CASSLVVYDEQFF.

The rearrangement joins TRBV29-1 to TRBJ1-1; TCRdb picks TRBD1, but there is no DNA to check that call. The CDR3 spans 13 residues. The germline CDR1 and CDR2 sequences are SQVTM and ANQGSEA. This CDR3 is CSVEGGQEAGAFF. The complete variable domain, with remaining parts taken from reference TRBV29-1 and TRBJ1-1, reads SAVISQKPSRDICQRGTSLTIQCQVDSQVTMMFWYRQQPGQSLTLIATANQGSEATYESGFVIDKFPISRPNLTFSTLTVSNMSPEDSSIYLCSVEGGQEAGAFFGQGTRLTVV.

CDR3 sequence reads: CASSLSPGQYYEQYF. The gene calls are TRBV7-3 and TRBJ2-7; without DNA, the TCRdb call of TRBD1 cannot be checked. Germline lookup yields CDR1 SGHTA and CDR2 FQGTGA. CDR3 length: 15 amino acids.

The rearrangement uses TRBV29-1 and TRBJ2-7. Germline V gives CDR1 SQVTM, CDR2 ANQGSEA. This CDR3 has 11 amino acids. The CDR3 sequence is CSVVHLGEQYF.

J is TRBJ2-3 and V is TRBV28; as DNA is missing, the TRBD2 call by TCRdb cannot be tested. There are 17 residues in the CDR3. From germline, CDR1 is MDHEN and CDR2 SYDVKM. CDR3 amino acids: CASSPIDPGTSVYTQYF. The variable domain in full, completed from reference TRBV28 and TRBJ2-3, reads DVKVTQSSRYLVKRTGEKVFLECVQDMDHENMFWYRQDPGLGLRLIYFSYDVKMKEKGDIPEGYSVSREKKERFSLILESASTNQTSMYLCASSPIDPGTSVYTQYFGPGTRLTVL.

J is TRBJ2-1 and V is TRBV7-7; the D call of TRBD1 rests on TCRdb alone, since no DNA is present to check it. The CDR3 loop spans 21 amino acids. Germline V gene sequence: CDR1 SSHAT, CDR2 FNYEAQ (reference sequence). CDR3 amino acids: CASSLGPPRDRPLLSYNEQFF.

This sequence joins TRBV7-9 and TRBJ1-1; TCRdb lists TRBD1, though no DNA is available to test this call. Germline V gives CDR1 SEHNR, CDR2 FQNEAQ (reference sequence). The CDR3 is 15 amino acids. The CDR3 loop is CASSLPVGQNTEAFF.

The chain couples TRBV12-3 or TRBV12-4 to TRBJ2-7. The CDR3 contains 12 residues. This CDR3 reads CASSLASYEQYF.

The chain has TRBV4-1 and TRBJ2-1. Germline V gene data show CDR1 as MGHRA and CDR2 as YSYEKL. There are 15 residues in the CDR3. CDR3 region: CASSQDLGPYNEQFF.

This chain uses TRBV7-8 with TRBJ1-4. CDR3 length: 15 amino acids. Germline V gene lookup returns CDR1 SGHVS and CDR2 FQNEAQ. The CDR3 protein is CASSLVSTTNEKLFF.

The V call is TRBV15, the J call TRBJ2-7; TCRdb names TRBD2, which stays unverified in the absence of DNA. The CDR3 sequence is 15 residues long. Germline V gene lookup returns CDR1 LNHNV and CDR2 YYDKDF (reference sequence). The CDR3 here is CATSRDSSDLDEQYF.

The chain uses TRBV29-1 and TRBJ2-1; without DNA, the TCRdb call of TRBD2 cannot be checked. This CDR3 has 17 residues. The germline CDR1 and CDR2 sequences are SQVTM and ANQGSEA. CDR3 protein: CSVEGSLAGDSYNEQFF.

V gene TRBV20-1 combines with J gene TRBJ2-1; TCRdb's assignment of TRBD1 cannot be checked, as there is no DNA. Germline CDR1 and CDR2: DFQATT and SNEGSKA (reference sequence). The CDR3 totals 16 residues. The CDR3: CSARDRGAFSYNEQFF.

The CDR3 region is CASSLVVTNYGYTF. V is TRBV7-9 and J is TRBJ1-2. CDR1 is SEHNR, CDR2 FQNEAQ, per germline (reference sequence). This CDR3 spans 14 amino acids.

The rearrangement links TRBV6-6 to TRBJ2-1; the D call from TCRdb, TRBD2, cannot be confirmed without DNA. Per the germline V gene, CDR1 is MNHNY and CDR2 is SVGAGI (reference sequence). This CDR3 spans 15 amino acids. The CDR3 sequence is CASSLTSPLLNEQFF.

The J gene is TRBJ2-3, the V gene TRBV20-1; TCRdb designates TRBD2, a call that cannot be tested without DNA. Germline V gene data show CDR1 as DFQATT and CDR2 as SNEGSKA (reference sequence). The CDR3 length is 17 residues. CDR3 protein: CSATGLAGDKSTDTQYF.

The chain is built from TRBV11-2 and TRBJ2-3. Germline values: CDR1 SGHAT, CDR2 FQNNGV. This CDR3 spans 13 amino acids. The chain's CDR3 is CASRSVPTDTQYF.

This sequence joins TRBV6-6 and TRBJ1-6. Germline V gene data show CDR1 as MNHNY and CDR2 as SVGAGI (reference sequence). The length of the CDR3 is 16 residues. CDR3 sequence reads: CASSSGPRPYNSPLHF.

Here the CDR3 reads CASSFGQASYEQYF. The chain joins TRBV28 to TRBJ2-7. Germline CDR1 reads MDHEN; CDR2 reads SYDVKM. CDR3 size: 14 residues.

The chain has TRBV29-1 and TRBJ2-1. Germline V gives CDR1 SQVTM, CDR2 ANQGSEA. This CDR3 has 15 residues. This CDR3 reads CSVEEAGRAYNEQFF.

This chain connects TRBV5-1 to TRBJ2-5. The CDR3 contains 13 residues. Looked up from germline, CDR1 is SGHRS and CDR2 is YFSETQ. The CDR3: CASSLGLEETQYF.

The CDR3 sequence: CSAATPGPLGELFF. This rearrangement joins TRBV20-1 to TRBJ2-2; as DNA is missing, the TRBD1 call by TCRdb cannot be tested. The CDR3 consists of 14 residues. Germline loops: CDR1 DFQATT, CDR2 SNEGSKA (reference sequence).